The source of this T cell receptor (beta chain) is a study of CD8+ T cells in alopecia areata. Across the whole study: Treatment comprised oral tofacitinib, 5 to 10 mg twice daily, in treated patients.

Treatment given: oral pan-JAK inhibitor, 5-10 mg twice daily. cDNA serving as the sequencing template came from extracted, reverse transcribed RNA. The assay was immunoSEQ multiplex PCR, and TCRdb's table has in-frame clones only and misses some. The data contain about 42,000 clones, about three fifths of them singletons. The V gene's germline CDR1 is SGHDT and CDR2 YYEEEE. The CDR3 runs 16 residues. V was clipped by 3 bases and J by 7 bases; unmatched bases: 15. This clone came up a few times. The sample here was CD8+ T cells sorted from blood, taken at week 4, from a patient treated with tofacitinib. The chain has TRBV5-6 and TRBJ2-7, with TRBD2 matching 8 bases. This receptor was taken from a human donor with alopecia areata. The CDR3 coding sequence is TGTGCCAGCAGCTCTGTCCCCCGGGGGGGCTTTATTGAGCAGTACTTC. As protein: CASSSVPRGGFIEQYF.